Here is one TCR beta chain with its context. The target of this receptor is not known. The input lacks base qualities; no much larger clone sits a single base away. This sample is part of a study of cytomegalovirus exposure and HLA in healthy donors (dated by TCRdb to 2016 to 2017). About the study as a whole: According to an earlier analysis of a few hundred of the donors, about 179 million T cells yielded roughly 100 million unique TCR beta sequences and about 300 Gb of sequence data. Of the 300 to 400 genotyped donors, roughly 80% fell in the genetic ancestry cluster associated with self-reported Caucasian donors. Rather than using new phenotypic data, the later analysis identified candidate immune exposures from TCR beta sequences and from how often those sequences occurred across donors. The study aimed to test whether signatures of past pathogen exposure could be identified by cataloging public T cell receptors. Roughly 320 gigabases of sequencing data and around 80 million unique TCR sequences made up an early release that covered about 640 HLA-typed donors. To predict cytomegalovirus infection status, the study combined high-throughput TCR immunosequencing, statistical association of individual TCRs with disease status, and machine learning. In addition to the first cohort of about 650 subjects, a separate validation cohort of approximately 110 different subjects was used. Class I and class II HLA loci were covered by the typing at four-digit resolution. Every repertoire in the discovery cohort had been generated on one and the same sequencing platform. Among around 400 genotyped donors of the cohort, an average of approximately 220,000 unique TCR beta nucleotide sequences was sequenced per donor, of which about 19% were non-productive. Typing coverage varied by locus: roughly 629-640 donors for A, B, C, DRB1 and DQB1; approximately 560 for DQA1; 606 for DPA1; approximately 470 for DPB1. The study used immunosequencing to profile the T cell repertoires of 600 to 850 subjects and linked those repertoires to cytomegalovirus serostatus. Donor age, sex, ethnicity and CMV serostatus were compiled alongside the repertoire data. In a later genetic analysis, genome-wide SNP genotypes for about 55% of the roughly 700 donors were used, and that subset was treated as a discovery cohort. An earlier analysis of around 580 of the donors used high-throughput TCR beta sequencing to judge whether each TCR beta V gene segment behaved as functional or pseudogenic. A handful of DR-DQ haplotypes were handled as single units for association and clustering because linkage in the cohort was strong. A later analysis re-analyzed previously published TCR beta repertoires from about 600 donors and added high-resolution HLA genotyping to study TCR occurrence patterns.

The cohort was made up of roughly 670 healthy bone marrow donors. At the time of sampling, all cohort members were nominally healthy, though unrecorded immune exposures were likely present. The donor was CMV seropositive and was included in the group of about 290 seropositive cohort members. Each donor provided a peripheral blood sample, and peripheral blood mononuclear cells were used for TCR beta sequencing. The Qiagen DNeasy Blood Extraction Kit was used to extract genomic DNA from the blood cell samples. What the authors observed across the whole study: Roughly uniform sequencing depth across donors was assumed in presence/absence analyses, although this assumption may not hold. The earlier analysis of 587 of the donors excluded 15 to 20 rarely observed V segments, including chromosome 9 orphons, because counts were too low. V-gene and J-gene trimming of TCR beta chains was associated with a missense DCLRE1C variant in a later genetic analysis, and the association was replicated in an independent cohort. In a later analysis, some 18,000 TCR beta sequences were associated with specific HLA alleles at a false discovery rate of 0.05. When HLA alleles, especially DR and DQ, strongly co-occurred, attributing TCR associations to individual alleles was difficult. Linkage disequilibrium might explain the correlated functional status among segregating V segments, but an unknown experimental factor could not be excluded. The authors suggested that the approach could potentially be generalized to other disease states and immunological phenotypes. An earlier analysis of approximately 590 of the donors showed that most TCR beta V segments appeared in productive rearrangements either about 87% or about 30% of the time, which broadly matched IMGT annotations. In this cohort, only TCR beta chains were sequenced, and detectable features were limited by the absence of alpha or paired-chain data. A further reported finding was that TCR beta sequences accurately predicted the HLA-A and HLA-B alleles for most subjects in the first cohort. While some public TCRs were present in many individuals, most TCR sequences turned up only very rarely across donors. A later analysis found that most CMV-associated TCR beta chains appeared HLA-restricted, with HLA associations seemingly driven largely by CMV exposure. Compared with equally common non-associated chains, HLA-associated TCR beta chains in a later analysis were more clonally expanded and had lower generation probabilities. HLA typing was unavailable for some donors at each locus, so association tests used only the typed subset. CMV serostatus was the only immune exposure information available for the cohort. In the study, 150 to 200 TCR beta chains were listed as associated with cytomegalovirus. Three of the identified cytomegalovirus-associated TCR beta chains were confirmed in vitro to be specific for cytomegalovirus antigens. In a later genetic analysis, fewer N-insertions in productive TCRs were reported among donors in an Asian-associated ancestry cluster than the approximately 710-donor mean. Cytomegalovirus status was reported to be diagnosed by the classifier with high specificity and sensitivity in both the original and validation cohorts. According to a later analysis, parvovirus B19, influenza, CMV and Epstein-Barr virus appeared linked to several top co-occurrence clusters. A cluster of highly shared sequence variants was judged likely to represent a technical artifact of the sequencing pipeline. According to a later analysis, TCR association rates differed among HLA loci, with DRB1 alleles showing the most associated TCRs and HLA-C alleles showing the fewest.

Receptor amplification or capture employed the immunoSEQ multiplex PCR assay. The multiplex PCR relied on a mix of 60 forward primers for TCR Vbeta segments and 13 reverse primers for TCR Jbeta segments. A multiplex PCR assay on genomic DNA amplified the CDR3 region of rearranged TCR beta genes. The amplified TCR beta libraries were sequenced on the Illumina HiSeq System as 87-base-pair reads. On the study's bioinformatics: Across the 670 or so repertoires, a later analysis counted 75 million to 90 million unique TCR beta chains, roughly 11 million of which were shared by at least two donors. Raw reads were error-corrected and collapsed into unique sequences by a nearest-neighbor algorithm in which closely related sequences were merged to remove PCR and sequencing errors. Alignment of CDR3 sequences to IMGT reference sequences was used to assign V, D and J gene segments. For a sequence to be retained, a match of at least six nucleotides was required to both a V gene segment and a J gene segment. Rearrangements were classified as productive when the CDR3 lacked stop codons and remained in frame with V and J, and all other rearrangements were classified as non-productive. CDR3 was defined according to IMGT convention as the region running from the second conserved V-encoded cysteine to the conserved J-encoded phenylalanine. The earlier analysis of a few hundred of the donors excluded any sequence lacking an unambiguous match to a single V gene segment. An earlier analysis of roughly 590 of the donors called V segments functional above 56.7% productive rearrangements and segregating when the between-donor standard deviation exceeded 5%. A statistical classification framework was developed to diagnose cytomegalovirus status using the catalog of TCR beta chain sequences. V and J gene assignment, in a later analysis, came from comparing TCR nucleotide sequences with IMGT/GENE-DB human TR gene sequences. The TCRdist pipeline was used in a later analysis to assign CDR3 sequences and most-parsimonious VDJ recombination scenarios. A later analysis defined each TCR beta chain by its CDR3 amino acid sequence plus V-gene family, and excluded reads lacking a unique V-gene family. As a way to deal with suspected cross-contamination and a sequencing artifact, a later analysis dropped more than 500 nucleotide sequences that were highly shared and had low generation probability. In a later analysis, a clonal expansion index for each public chain was calculated from normalized within-repertoire ranks of inferred template counts. In a later analysis, generation probabilities were computed using a VDJ recombination model fitted to out-of-frame rearrangements, and the results were checked against IGoR. In a later analysis, hypergeometric tests were used to score TCR-TCR, TCR-HLA and TCR-CMV co-occurrence, with a repertoire-size bias correction applied to TCR pairs. A later analysis estimated false discovery rates by permuting HLA or CMV assignments 20 times. In a later analysis, co-occurring TCRs were grouped using DBSCAN, and TCRdist sequence similarity was added for clustering within HLA-allele-positive subsets. Co-occurrence clustering excluded repertoires with fewer than 30,000 or more than 120,000 public chains, plus five with anomalous nucleotide sharing. TCRdb retrieved this table from immuneACCESS and kept in-frame rearrangements only. Not all clones are present; in checked studies, unresolved V genes account for under half, and no reason is known for the remainder. That table gives V, J and clone size, and the DNA gave D and trimming. Present in this sample are approximately 210,000 clones, about 85% of which were seen just once. In total, the top ten clones hold roughly 10% of the sample.

The source of this sequence is a woman aged 50 to 60 in good health and CMV-seropositive. Sequences were obtained from PBMCs.

The CDR3 region has the sequence CASSESAGGNQPQHF. The nucleotide sequence reads as follows: TGTGCCAGCAGTGAATCGGCAGGGGGCAATCAGCCCCAGCATTTT. The rearranged chain carries TRBV6-1 and TRBJ1-5, with a weak D call of TRBD1 (6 bases match). The junction carries 10 bases between V and J, which are trimmed by 2 bases and 2 bases respectively. There are 15 amino acids in the CDR3, from cysteine to phenylalanine inclusive. Only CDR3 DNA remains: 45 bases, in frame from the first base. The CDR1 and CDR2 encoded by the germline V gene are MNHNS and SASEGT.